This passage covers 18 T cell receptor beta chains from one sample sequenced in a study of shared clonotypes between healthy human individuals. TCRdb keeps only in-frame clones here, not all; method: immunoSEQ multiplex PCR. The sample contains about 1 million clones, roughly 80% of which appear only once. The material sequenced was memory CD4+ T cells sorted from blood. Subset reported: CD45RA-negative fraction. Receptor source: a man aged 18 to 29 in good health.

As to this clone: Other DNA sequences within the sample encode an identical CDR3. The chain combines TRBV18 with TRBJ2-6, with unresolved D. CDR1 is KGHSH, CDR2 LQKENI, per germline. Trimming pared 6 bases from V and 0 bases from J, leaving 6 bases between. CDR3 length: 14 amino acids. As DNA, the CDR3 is TGTGCCAGCTCTCCAAACTCTGGGGCCAACGTCCTGACTTTC. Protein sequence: CASSPNSGANVLTF.

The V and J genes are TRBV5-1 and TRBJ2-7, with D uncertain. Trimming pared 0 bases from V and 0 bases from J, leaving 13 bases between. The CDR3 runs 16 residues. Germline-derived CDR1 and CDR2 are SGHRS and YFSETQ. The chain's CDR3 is CASSLVGQPSSYEQYF. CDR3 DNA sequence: TGCGCCAGCAGCTTGGTTGGGCAGCCAAGCTCCTACGAGCAGTACTTC.

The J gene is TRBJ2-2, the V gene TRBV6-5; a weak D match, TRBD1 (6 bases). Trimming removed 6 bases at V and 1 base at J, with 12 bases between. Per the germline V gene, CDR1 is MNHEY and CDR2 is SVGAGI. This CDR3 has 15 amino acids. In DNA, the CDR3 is TGTGCCAGCAGCACCCCGACAGGGAACACCGGGGAGCTGTTTTTT. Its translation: CASSTPTGNTGELFF.

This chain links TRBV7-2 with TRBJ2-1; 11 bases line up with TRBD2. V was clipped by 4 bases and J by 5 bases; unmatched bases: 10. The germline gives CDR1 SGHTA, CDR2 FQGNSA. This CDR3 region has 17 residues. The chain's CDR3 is CASSSVPLAGGNNEQFF. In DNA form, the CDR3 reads TGTGCCAGCAGCTCCGTACCCCTAGCGGGAGGCAACAATGAGCAGTTCTTC.

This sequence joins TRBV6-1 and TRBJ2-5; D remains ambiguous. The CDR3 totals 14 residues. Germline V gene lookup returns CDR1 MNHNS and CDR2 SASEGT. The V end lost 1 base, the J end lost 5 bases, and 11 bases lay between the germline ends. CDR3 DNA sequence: TGTGCCAGCAGTGAAGGTAGCATTGCGGAGACCCAGTACTTC. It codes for CASSEGSIAETQYF.

This CDR3 reads CASSPRTFSSYEQYF. CDR3 sequence (DNA): TGTGCCAGCTCACCTCGGACCTTTTCCTCCTACGAGCAGTACTTC. The genes are TRBV27 and TRBJ2-7; no firm D call. CDR1 is MNHEY and CDR2 is SMNVEV in the germline V gene (reference sequence). The CDR3 is 15 amino acids. V lost 8 bases and J 0 bases, leaving 17 bases between the germline ends.

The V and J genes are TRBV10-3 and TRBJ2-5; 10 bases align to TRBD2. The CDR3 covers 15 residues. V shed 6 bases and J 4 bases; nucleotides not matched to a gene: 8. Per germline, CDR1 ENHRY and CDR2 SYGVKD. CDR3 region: CAISSSGGASETQYF. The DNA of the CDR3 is TGTGCCATCAGCTCCAGCGGGGGGGCTTCAGAGACCCAGTACTTC.

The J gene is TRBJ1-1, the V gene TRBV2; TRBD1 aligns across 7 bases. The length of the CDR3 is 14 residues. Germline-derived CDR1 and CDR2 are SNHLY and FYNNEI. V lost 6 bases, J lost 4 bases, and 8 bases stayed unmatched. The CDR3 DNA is TGTGCCAGCAGCCTGACAGGGTTGGGCACTGAAGCTTTCTTT. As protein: CASSLTGLGTEAFF.

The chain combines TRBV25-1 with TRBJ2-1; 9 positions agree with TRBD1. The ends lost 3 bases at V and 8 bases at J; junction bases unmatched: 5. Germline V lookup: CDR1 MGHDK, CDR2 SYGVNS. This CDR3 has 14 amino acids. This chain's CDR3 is CASSDDRGSDEQFF. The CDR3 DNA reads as TGTGCCAGCAGTGATGACAGGGGGTCAGATGAGCAGTTCTTC.

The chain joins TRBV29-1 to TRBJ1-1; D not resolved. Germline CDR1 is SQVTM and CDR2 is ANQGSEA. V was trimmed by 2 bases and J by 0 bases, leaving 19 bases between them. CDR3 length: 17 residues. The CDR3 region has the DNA TGCAGCGTTGAACCCCGATGGACGGATAACATGAACACTGAAGCTTTCTTT. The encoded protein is CSVEPRWTDNMNTEAFF.

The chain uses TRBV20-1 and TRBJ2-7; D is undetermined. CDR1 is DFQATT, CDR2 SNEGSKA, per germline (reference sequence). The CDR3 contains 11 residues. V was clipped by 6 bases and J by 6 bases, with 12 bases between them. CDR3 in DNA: TGCAGTGCGGAACATGCCTCCGAGCAGTACTTC. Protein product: CSAEHASEQYF.

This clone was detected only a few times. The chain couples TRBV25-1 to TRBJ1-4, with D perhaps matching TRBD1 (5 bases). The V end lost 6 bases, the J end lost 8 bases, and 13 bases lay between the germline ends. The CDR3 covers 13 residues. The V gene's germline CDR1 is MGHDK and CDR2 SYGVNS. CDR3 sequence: CASSRDFREKLFF. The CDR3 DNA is TGTGCCAGCAGCCGGGACTTCAGGGAAAAACTGTTTTTT.

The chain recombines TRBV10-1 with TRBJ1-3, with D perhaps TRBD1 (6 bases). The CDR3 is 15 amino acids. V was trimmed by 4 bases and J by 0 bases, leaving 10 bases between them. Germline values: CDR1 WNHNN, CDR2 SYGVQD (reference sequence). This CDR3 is CASSGDRTSGNTIYF. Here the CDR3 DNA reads TGCGCCAGCAGTGGAGACAGGACCTCTGGAAACACCATATATTTT.

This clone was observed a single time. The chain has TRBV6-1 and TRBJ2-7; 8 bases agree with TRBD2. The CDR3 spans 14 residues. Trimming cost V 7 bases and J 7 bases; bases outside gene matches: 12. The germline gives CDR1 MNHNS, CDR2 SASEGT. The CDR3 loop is CASIRGGATREQYF. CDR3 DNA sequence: TGTGCCAGCATCCGGGGGGGGGCCACGCGTGAGCAGTACTTC.

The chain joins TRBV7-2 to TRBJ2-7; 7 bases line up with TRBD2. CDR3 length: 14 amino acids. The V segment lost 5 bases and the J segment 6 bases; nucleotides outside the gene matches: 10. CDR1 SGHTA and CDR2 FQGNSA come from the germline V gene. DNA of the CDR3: TGTGCCAGCAGCCCCCAGCGGGACCCCCTCGAGCAGTACTTC. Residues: CASSPQRDPLEQYF.

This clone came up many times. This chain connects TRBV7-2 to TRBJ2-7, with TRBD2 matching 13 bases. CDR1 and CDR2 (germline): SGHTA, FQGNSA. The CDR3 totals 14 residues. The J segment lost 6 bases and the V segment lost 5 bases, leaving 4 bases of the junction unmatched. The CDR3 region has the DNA TGTGCCAGCAGCCCGCGGACTAGCGGGGGCGAGCAGTACTTC. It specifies CASSPRTSGGEQYF.

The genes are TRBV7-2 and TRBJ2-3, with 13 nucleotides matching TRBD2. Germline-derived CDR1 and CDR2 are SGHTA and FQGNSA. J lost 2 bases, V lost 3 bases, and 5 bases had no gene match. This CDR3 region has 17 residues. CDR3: CASSFGTSGVTTDTQYF. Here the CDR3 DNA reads TGTGCCAGCAGCTTCGGGACTAGCGGGGTTACCACAGATACGCAGTATTTT.

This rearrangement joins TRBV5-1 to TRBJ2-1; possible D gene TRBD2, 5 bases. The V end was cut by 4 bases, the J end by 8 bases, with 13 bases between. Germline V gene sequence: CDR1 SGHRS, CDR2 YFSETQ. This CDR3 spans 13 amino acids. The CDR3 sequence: CASSLFFGDEQFF. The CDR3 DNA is TGCGCCAGCAGCCTCTTTTTCGGGGATGAGCAGTTCTTC.